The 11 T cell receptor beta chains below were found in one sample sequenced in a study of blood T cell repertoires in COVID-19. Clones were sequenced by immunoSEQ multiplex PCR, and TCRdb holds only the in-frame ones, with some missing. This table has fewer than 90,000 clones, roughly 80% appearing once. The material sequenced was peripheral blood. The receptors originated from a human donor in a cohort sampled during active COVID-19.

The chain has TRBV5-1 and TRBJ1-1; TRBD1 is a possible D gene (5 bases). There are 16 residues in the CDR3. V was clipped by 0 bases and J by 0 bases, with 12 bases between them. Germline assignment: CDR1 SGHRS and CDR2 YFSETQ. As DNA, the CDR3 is TGCGCCAGCAGCTTGGTGCGGGGCACCCTGAACACTGAAGCTTTCTTT. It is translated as CASSLVRGTLNTEAFF.

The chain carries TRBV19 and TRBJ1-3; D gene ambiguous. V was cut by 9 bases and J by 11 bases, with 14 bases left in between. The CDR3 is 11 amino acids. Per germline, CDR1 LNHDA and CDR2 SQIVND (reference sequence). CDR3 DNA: TGTGCCAGCCGAGTAACGGACTCCATATATTTT. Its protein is CASRVTDSIYF.

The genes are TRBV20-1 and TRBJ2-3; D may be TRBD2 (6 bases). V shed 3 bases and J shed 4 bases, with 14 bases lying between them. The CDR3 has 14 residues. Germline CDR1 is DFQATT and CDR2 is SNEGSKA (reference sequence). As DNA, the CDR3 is TGCAGTGCTAGTTCGGGGGATTCGGCAGATACGCAGTATTTT. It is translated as CSASSGDSADTQYF.

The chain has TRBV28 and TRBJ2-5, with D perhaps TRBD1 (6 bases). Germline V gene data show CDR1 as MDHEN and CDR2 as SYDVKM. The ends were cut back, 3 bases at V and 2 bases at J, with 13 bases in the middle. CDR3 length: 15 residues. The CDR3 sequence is CASSFHRQEQETQYF. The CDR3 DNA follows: TGTGCCAGCAGTTTCCATCGACAGGAGCAAGAGACCCAGTACTTC.

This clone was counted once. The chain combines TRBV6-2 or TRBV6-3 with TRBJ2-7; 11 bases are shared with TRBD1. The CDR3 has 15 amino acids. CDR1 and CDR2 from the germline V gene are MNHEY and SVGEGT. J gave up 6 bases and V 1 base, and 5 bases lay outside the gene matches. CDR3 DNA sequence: TGTGCCAGCAGTTACTATGGACAGGGGGCGACCGAGCAGTACTTC. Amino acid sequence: CASSYYGQGATEQYF.

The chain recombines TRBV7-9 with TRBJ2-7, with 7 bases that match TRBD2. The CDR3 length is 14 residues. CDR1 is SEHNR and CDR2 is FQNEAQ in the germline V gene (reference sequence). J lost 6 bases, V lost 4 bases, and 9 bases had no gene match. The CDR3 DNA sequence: TGTGCCAGCAGCTCTAAGGGACTAACTGCCGAGCAGTACTTC. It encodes CASSSKGLTAEQYF.

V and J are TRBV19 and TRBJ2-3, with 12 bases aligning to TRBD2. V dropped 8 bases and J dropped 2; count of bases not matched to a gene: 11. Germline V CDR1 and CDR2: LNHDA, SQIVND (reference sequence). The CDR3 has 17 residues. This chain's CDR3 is CASQRRTSGTNTDTQYF. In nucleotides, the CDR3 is TGTGCCAGTCAACGGAGGACTAGCGGGACGAACACAGATACGCAGTATTTT.

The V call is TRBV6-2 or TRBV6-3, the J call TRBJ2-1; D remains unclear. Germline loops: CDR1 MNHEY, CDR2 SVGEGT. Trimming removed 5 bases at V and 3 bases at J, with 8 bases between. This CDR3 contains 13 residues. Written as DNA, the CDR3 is TGTGCCAGCAGTCGACTCCTCTACAATGAGCAGTTCTTC. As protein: CASSRLLYNEQFF.

CDR3 loop: CASSLPRETQYF. CDR3 in DNA: TGCGCCAGCAGCTTACCTCGGGAGACCCAGTACTTC. The chain carries TRBV5-1 and TRBJ2-5; D is uncertain. Germline CDR1 SGHRS, CDR2 YFSETQ. V lost 2 bases, J lost 5 bases, and 7 bases lay in between. The CDR3 consists of 12 residues.

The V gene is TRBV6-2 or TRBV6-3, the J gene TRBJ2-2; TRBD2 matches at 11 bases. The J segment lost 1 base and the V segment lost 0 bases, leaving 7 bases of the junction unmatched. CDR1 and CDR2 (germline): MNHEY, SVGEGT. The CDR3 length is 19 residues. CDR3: CASSYSAASGRQNTGELFF. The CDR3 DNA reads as TGTGCCAGCAGTTACTCGGCGGCTAGCGGGAGGCAGAACACCGGGGAGCTGTTTTTT.

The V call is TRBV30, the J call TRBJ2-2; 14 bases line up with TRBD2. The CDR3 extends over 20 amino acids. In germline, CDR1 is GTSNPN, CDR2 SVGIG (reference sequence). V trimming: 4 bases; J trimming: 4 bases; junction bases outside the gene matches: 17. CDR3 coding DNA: TGTGCCTGGACTAAAGGCGATGGGACTAGCGGGGGACTAATCACCGGGGAGCTGTTTTTT. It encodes CAWTKGDGTSGGLITGELFF.